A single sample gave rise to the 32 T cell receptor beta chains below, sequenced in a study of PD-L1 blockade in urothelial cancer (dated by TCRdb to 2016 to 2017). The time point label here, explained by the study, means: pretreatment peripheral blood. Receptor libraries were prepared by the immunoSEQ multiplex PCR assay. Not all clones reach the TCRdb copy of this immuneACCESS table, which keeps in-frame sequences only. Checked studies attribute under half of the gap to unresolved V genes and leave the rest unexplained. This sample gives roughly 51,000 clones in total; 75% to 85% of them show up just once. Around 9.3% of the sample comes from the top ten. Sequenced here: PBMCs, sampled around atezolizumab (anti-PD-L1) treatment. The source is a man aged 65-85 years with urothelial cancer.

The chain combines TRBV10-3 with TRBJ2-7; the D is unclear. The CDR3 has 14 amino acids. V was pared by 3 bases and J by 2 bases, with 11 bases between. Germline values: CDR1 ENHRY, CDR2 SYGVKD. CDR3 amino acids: CAISEGLEPYEQYF. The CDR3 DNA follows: TGTGCCATCAGTGAAGGTCTGGAGCCCTACGAGCAGTACTTC.

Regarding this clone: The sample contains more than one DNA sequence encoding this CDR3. DNA of the CDR3: TGTGCCAGTACTAGTTATAGCAATCAGCCCCAGCATTTT. It yields the protein CASTSYSNQPQHF. J is TRBJ1-5 and V is TRBV19; D is unclear. Germline V CDR1 and CDR2: LNHDA, SQIVND (reference sequence). V was clipped by 7 bases and J by 0 bases, with 7 bases between them. The CDR3 spans 13 residues.

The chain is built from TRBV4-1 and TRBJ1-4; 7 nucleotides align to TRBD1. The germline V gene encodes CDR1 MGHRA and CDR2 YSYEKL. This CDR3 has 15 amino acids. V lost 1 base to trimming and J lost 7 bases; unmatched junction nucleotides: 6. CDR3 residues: CASSQVATGREKLFF. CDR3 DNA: TGCGCCAGCAGCCAAGTGGCGACAGGGCGTGAAAAACTGTTTTTT.

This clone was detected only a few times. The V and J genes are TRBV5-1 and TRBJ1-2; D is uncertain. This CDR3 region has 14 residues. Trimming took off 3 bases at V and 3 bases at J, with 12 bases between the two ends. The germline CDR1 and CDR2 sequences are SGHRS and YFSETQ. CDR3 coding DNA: TGCGCCAGCAGCTATTCTACCGGGGACTATGGCTACACCTTC. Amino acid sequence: CASSYSTGDYGYTF. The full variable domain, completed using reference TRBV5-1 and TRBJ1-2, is KAGVTQTPRYLIKTRGQQVTLSCSPISGHRSVSWYQQTPGQGLQFLFEYFSETQRNKGNFPGRFSGRQFSNSRSEMNVSTLELGDSALYLCASSYSTGDYGYTFGSGTRLTVV.

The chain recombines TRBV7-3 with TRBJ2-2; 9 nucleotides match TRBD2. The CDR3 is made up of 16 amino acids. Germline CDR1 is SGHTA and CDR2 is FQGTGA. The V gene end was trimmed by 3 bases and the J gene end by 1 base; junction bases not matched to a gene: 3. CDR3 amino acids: CASSLTSGWNTGELFF. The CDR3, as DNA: TGTGCCAGCAGCTTGACTAGCGGATGGAACACCGGGGAGCTGTTTTTT. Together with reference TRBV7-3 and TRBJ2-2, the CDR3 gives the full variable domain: GAGVSQTPSNKVTEKGKYVELRCDPISGHTALYWYRQSLGQGPEFLIYFQGTGAADDSGLPNDRFFAVRPEGSVSTLKIQRTERGDSAVYLCASSLTSGWNTGELFFGEGSRLTVL.

The chain's CDR3 is CASSFDSSGANVLTF. CDR3 sequence (DNA): TGTGCCAGCAGTTTCGACAGCTCTGGGGCCAACGTCCTGACTTTC. V usage is TRBV28 and J usage is TRBJ2-6, with D possibly TRBD1 on 5 matching bases. Per germline, CDR1 MDHEN and CDR2 SYDVKM. With 3 bases removed from V and 0 bases from J, the gap between germline ends came to 6 bases. This CDR3 spans 15 amino acids.

In DNA form, the CDR3 reads TGTGCCAGCAAAACATCTAGCGGGATTGATACGCAGTATTTT. It encodes CASKTSSGIDTQYF. The rearrangement joins TRBV11-2 to TRBJ2-3, with TRBD2 matching 9 bases. With V trimmed by 7 bases and J by 6 bases, 8 bases remained unmatched. Germline V CDR1 and CDR2: SGHAT, FQNNGV. This CDR3 has 14 amino acids.

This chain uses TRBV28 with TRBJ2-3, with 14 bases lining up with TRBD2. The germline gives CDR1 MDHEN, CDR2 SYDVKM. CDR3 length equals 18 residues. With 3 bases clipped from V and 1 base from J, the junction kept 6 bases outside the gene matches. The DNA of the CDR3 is TGTGCCAGCAGTTTCCCCGGACTAGCGGGAGGCGGCACAGATACGCAGTATTTT. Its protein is CASSFPGLAGGGTDTQYF.

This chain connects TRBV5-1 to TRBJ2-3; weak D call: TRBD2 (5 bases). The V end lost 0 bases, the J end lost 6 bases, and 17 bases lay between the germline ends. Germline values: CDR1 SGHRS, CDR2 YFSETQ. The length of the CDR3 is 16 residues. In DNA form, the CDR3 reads TGCGCCAGCAGCTTGGCTGGAGGCTCCTACCTTGATACGCAGTATTTT. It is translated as CASSLAGGSYLDTQYF.

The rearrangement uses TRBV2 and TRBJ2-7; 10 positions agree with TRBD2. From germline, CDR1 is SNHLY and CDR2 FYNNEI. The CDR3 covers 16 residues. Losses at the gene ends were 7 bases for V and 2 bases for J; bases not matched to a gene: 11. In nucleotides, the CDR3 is TGTGCCAGCAAGGGAATAGCGGGAGGAATCCCCTACGAGCAGTACTTC. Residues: CASKGIAGGIPYEQYF.

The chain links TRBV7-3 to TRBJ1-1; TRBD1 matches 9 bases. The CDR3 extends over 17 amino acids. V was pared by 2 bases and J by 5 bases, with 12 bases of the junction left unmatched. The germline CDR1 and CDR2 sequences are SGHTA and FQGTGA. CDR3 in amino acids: CASSLDPTTTGGTEAFF. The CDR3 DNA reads TGTGCCAGCAGCTTAGACCCTACAACGACAGGGGGGACTGAAGCTTTCTTT.

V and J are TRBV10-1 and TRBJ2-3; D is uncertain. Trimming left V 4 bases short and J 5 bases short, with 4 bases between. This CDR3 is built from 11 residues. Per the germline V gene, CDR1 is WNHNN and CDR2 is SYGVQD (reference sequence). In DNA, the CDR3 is TGCGCCAGCAGTGCGGGAGATACGCAGTATTTT. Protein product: CASSAGDTQYF.

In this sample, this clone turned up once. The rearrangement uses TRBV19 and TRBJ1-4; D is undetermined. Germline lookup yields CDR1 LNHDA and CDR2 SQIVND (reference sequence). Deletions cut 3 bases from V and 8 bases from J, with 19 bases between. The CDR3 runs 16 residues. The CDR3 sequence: CASSMESTADWEKLFF. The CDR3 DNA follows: TGTGCCAGTAGTATGGAGTCGACGGCCGATTGGGAAAAACTGTTTTTT.

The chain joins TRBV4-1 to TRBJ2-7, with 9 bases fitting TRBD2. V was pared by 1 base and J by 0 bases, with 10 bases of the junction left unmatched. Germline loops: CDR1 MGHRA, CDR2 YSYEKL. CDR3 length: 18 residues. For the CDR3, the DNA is TGCGCCAGCAGCCAAGCAATGGGACTAGCTAAGAGCTCCTACGAGCAGTACTTC. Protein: CASSQAMGLAKSSYEQYF.

The CDR3 region has the DNA TGTGCCAGCAGCTTAGGGGGGGGCTCCTACGAGCAGTACTTC. Translation: CASSLGGGSYEQYF. The chain has TRBV7-2 and TRBJ2-7; 7 positions agree with TRBD2. Germline V gene lookup returns CDR1 SGHTA and CDR2 FQGNSA. Trimming cost V 1 base and J 0 bases; bases outside gene matches: 0. CDR3 length equals 14 residues.

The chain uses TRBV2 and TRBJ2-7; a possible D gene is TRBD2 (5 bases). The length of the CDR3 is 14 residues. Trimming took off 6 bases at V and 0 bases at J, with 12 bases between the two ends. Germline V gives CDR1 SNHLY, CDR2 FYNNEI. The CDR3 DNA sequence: TGTGCCAGCAGGGCGACTACCCTCTCCTACGAGCAGTACTTC. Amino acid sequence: CASRATTLSYEQYF.

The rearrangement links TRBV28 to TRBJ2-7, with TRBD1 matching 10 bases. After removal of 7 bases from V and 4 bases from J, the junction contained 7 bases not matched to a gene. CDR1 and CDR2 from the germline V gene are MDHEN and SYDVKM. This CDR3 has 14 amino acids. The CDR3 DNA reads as TGTGCCAGCAATGCCGGGACAGGGGATTACGAGCAGTACTTC. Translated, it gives CASNAGTGDYEQYF.

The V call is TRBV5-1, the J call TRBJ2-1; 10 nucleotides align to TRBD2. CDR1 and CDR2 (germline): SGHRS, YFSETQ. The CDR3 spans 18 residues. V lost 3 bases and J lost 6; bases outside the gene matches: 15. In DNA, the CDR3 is TGCGCCAGCAGCTCCCGGGTAGCGGGAGGCTCCGGGGGCAATGAGCAGTTCTTC. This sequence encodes CASSSRVAGGSGGNEQFF.

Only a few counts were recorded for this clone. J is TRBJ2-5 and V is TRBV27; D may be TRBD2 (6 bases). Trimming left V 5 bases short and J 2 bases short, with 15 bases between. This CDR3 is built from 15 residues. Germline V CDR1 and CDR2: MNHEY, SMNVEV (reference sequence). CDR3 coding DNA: TGTGCCAGCAGTCCCTTAGCGGATCCTCAAGAGACCCAGTACTTC. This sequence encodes CASSPLADPQETQYF.

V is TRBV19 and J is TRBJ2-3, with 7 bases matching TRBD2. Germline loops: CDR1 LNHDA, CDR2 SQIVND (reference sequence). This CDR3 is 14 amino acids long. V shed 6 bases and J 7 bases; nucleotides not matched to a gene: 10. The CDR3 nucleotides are TGTGCCAGTAGGGTAGCGGGTCGGCAAAATACGCAGTATTTT. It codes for CASRVAGRQNTQYF.

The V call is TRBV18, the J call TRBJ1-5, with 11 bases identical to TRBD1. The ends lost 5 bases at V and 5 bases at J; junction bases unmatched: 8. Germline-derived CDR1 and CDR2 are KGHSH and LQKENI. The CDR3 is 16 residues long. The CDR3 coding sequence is TGTGCCAGCTCAAACGCCGGGACAGGGGGGGATCAGCCCCAGCATTTT. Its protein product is CASSNAGTGGDQPQHF.

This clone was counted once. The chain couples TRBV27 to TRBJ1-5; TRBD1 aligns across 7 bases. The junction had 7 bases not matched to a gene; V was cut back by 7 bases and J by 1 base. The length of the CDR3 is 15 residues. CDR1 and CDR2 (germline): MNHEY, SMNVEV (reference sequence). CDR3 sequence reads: CASKGAGGSNQPQHF. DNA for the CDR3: TGTGCCAGCAAGGGGGCGGGTGGGAGCAATCAGCCCCAGCATTTT.

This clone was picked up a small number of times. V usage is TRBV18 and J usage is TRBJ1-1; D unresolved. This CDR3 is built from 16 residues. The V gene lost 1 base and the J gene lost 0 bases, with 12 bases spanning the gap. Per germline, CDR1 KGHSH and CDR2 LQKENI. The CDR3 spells CASSPRGGSLNTEAFF. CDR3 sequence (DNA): TGTGCCAGCTCACCACGAGGAGGCAGCCTGAACACTGAAGCTTTCTTT.

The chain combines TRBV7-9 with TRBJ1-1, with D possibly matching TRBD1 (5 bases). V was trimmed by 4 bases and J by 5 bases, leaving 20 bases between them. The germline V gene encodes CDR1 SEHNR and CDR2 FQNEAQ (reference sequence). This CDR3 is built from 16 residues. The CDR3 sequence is CASSSPSERGGTEAFF. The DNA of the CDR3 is TGTGCCAGCAGCTCTCCCTCCGAAAGGGGAGGTACTGAAGCTTTCTTT. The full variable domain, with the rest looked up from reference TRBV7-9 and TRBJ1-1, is DTGVSQNPRHKITKRGQNVTFRCDPISEHNRLYWYRQTLGQGPEFLTYFQNEAQLEKSRLLSDRFSAERPKGSFSTLEIQRTEQGDSAMYLCASSSPSERGGTEAFFGQGTRLTVV.

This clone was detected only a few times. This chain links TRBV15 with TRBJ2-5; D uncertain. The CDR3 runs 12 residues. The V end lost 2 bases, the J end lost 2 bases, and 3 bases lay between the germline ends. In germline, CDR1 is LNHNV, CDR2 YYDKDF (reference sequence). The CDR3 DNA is TGTGCCACCAGCAGATCGCAAGAGACCCAGTACTTC. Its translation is CATSRSQETQYF. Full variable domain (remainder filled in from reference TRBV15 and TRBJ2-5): DAMVIQNPRYQVTQFGKPVTLSCSQTLNHNVMYWYQQKSSQAPKLLFHYYDKDFNNEADTPDNFQSRRPNTSFCFLDIRSPGLGDTAMYLCATSRSQETQYFGPGTRLLVL.

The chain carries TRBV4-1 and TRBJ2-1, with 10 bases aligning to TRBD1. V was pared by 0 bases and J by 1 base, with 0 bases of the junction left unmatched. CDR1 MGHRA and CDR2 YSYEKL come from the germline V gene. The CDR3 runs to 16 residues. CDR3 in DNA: TGCGCCAGCAGCCAAGAGGGACAGGGGTCCTACAATGAGCAGTTCTTC. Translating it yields CASSQEGQGSYNEQFF.

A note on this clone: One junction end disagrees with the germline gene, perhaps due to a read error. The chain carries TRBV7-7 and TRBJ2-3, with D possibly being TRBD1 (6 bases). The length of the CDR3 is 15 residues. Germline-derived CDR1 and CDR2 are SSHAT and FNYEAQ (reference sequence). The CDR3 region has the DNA TGTGCTAGCAGCCGGACAGCCGTTAGCACAGATACGCAGTATTTT. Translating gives CASSRTAVSTDTQYF.

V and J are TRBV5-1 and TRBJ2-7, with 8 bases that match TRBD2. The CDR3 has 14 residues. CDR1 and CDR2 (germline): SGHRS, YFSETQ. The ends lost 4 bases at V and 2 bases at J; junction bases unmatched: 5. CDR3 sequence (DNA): TGCGCCAGCAGCCCCCGGGAGGGTACCTACGAGCAGTACTTC. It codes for CASSPREGTYEQYF. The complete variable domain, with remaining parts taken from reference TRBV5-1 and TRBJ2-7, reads KAGVTQTPRYLIKTRGQQVTLSCSPISGHRSVSWYQQTPGQGLQFLFEYFSETQRNKGNFPGRFSGRQFSNSRSEMNVSTLELGDSALYLCASSPREGTYEQYFGPGTRLTVT.

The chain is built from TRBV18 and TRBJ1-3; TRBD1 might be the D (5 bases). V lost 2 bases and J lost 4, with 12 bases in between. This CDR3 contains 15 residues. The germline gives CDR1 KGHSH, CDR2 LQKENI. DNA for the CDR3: TGTGCCAGCTCACCAGGTCCCAGGGTCGGAAACACCATATATTTT. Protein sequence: CASSPGPRVGNTIYF.

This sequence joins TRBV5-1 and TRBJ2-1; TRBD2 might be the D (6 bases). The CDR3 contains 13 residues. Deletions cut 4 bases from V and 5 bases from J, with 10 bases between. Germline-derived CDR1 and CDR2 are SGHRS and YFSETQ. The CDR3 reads CASSLDYNNEQFF. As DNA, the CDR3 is TGCGCCAGCAGCCTGGACTATAACAATGAGCAGTTCTTC.

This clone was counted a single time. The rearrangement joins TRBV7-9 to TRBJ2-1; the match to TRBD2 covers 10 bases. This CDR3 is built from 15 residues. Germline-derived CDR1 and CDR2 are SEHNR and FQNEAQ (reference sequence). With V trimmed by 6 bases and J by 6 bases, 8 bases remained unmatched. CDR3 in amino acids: CASRRLAGEGNEQFF. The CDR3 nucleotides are TGTGCCAGCAGACGCCTAGCGGGAGAAGGCAATGAGCAGTTCTTC.

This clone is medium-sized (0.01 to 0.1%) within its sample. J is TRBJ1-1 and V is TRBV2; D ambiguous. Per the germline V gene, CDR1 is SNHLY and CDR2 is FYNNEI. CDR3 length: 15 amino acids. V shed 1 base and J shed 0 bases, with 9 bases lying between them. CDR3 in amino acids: CASSEVGVVNTEAFF. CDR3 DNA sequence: TGTGCCAGCAGTGAAGTCGGGGTGGTGAACACTGAAGCTTTCTTT.